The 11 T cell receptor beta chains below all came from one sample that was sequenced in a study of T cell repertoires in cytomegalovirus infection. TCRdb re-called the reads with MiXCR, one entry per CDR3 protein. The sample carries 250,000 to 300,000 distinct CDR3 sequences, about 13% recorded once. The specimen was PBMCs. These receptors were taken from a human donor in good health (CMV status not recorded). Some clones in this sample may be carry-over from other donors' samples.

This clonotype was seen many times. This chain's CDR3 is CASSPPGGRYSNQPQHF. Written as DNA, the CDR3 is TGTGCCAGCTCACCACCGGGGGGCCGGTATAGCAATCAGCCCCAGCATTTT. The chain couples TRBV18 to TRBJ1-5; maybe TRBD1 (6 bases). V was trimmed by 0 bases and J by 0 bases, leaving 12 bases between them. There are 17 residues in the CDR3. CDR1 and CDR2 from the germline V gene are KGHSH and LQKENI.

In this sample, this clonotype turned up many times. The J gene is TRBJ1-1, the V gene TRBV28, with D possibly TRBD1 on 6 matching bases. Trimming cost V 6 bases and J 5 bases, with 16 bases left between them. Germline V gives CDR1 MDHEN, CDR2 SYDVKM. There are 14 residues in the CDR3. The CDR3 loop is CASSPGQYRTEAFF. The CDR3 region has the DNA TGTGCCAGCAGCCCAGGACAGTATAGGACTGAAGCTTTCTTT.

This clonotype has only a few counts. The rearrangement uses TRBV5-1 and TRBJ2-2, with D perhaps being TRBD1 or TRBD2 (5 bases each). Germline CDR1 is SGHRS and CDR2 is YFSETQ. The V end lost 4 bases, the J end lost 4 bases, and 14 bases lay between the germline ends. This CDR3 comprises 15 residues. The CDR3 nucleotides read TGCGCCAGCAGCCGGGACGGCCCAGGCACCGGGGAGCTGTTTTTT. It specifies CASSRDGPGTGELFF.

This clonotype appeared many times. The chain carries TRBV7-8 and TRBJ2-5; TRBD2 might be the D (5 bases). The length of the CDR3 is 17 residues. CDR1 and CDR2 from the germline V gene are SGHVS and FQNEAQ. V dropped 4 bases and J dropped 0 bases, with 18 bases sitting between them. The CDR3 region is CASSSAPLGADQETQYF. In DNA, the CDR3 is TGTGCCAGCAGCTCCGCCCCGCTGGGAGCGGACCAAGAGACCCAGTACTTC.

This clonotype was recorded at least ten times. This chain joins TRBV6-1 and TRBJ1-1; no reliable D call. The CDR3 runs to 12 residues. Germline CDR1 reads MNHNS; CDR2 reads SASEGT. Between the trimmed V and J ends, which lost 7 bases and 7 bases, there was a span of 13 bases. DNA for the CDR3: TGTGCCAGCACTCGGCGAACGGGTGAAGCTTTCTTT. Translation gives CASTRRTGEAFF.

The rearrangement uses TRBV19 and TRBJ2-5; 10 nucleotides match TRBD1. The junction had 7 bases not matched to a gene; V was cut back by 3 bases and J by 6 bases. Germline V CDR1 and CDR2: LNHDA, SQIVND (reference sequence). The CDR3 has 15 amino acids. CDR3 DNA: TGTGCCAGTAGTATTCCGGGACAGGGGTCCCAGACCCAGTACTTC. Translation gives CASSIPGQGSQTQYF.

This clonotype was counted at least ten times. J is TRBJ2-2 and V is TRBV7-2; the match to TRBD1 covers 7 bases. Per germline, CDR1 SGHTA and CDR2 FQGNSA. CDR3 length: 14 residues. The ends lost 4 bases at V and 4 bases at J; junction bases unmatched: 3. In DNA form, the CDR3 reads TGTGCCAGCAGCTCCAGACAGGGCACCGGGGAGCTGTTTTTT. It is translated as CASSSRQGTGELFF.

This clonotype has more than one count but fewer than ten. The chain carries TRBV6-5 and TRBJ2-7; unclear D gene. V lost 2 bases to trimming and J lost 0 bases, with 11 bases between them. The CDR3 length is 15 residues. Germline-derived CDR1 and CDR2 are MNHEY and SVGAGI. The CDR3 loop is CASSYGVRSSYEQYF. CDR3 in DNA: TGTGCCAGCAGTTACGGGGTAAGGAGCTCCTACGAGCAGTACTTC.

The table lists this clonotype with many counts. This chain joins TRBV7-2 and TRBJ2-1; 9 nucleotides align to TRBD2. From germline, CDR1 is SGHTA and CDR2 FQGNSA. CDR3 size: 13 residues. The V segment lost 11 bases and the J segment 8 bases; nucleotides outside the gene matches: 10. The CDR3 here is CAGVAGVVDEQFF. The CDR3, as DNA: TGTGCCGGGGTAGCGGGGGTGGTGGATGAGCAGTTCTTC.

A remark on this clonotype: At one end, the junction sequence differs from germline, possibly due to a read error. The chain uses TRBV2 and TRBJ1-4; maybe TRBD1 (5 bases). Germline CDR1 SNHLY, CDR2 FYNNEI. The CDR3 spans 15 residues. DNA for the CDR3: TGTGCCAGCAGTACTCAGGGTGCAACTAATGAAAAACTGTTGTTT. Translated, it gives CASSTQGATNEKLLF.

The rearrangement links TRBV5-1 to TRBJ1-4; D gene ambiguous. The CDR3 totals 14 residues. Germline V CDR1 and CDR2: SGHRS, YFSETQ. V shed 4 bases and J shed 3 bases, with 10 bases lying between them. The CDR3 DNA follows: TGCGCCAGCAGCAAGGAGGAGCCTAATGAAAAACTGTTTTTT. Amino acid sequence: CASSKEEPNEKLFF.